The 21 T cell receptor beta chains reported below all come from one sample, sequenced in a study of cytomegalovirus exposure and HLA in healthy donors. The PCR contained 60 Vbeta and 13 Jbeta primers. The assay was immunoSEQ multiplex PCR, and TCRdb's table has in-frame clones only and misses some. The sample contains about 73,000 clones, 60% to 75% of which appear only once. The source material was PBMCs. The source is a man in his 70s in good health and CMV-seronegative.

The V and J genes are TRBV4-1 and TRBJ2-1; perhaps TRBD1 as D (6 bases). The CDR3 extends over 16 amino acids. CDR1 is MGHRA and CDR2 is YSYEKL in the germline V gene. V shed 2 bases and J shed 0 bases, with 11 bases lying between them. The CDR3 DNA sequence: TGCGCCAGCAGCCAATCTGCACAGGGCTCCTACAATGAGCAGTTCTTC. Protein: CASSQSAQGSYNEQFF.

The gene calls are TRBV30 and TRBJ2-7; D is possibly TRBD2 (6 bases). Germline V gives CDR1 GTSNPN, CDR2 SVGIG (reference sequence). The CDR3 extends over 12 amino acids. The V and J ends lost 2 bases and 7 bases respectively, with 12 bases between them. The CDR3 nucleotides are TGTGCCTGGAGTAAGATTCGGGGGGAGCAGTACTTC. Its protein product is CAWSKIRGEQYF.

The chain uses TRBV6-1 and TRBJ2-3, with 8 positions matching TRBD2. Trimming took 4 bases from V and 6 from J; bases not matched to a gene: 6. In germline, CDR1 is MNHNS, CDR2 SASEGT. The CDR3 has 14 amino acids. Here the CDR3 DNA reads TGTGCCAGCAGTGGCGATGCGGGGGGCGATACGCAGTATTTT. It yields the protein CASSGDAGGDTQYF.

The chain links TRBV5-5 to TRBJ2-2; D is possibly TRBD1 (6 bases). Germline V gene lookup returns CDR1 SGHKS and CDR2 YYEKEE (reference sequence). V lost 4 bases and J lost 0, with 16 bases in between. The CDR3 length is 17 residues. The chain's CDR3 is CASSPIRDTANTGELFF. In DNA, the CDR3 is TGTGCCAGCAGCCCTATCCGGGACACAGCGAACACCGGGGAGCTGTTTTTT.

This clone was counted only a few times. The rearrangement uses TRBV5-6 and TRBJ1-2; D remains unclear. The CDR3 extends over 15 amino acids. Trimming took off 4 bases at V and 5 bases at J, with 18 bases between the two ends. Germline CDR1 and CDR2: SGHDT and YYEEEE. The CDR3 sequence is CASSRAGSTLYGYTF. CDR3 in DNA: TGTGCCAGCAGCCGGGCTGGGAGCACCCTATATGGCTACACCTTC. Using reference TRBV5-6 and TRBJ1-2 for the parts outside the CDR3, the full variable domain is DAGVTQSPTHLIKTRGQQVTLRCSPKSGHDTVSWYQQALGQGPQFIFQYYEEEERQRGNFPDRFSGHQFPNYSSELNVNALLLGDSALYLCASSRAGSTLYGYTFGSGTRLTVV.

The DNA for the CDR3 is TGCGCCAGCAGCTGGGAGGGACAGGGAGGTGAAAAACTGTTTTTT. Its translation: CASSWEGQGGEKLFF. The chain employs TRBV5-1 and TRBJ1-4; TRBD1 agrees at 9 bases. The CDR3 length is 15 residues. V shed 3 bases and J 7 bases; nucleotides not matched to a gene: 7. Germline CDR1 is SGHRS and CDR2 is YFSETQ.

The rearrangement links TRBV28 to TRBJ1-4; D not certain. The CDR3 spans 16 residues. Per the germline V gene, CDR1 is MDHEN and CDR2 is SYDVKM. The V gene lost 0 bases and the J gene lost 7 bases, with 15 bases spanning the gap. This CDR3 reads CASSLWDFTRGEKLFF. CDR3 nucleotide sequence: TGTGCCAGCAGTTTATGGGATTTCACGAGAGGTGAAAAACTGTTTTTT.

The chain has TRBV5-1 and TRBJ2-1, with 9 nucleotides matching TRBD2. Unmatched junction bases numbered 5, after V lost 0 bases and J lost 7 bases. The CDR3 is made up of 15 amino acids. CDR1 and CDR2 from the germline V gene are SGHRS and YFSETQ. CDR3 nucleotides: TGCGCCAGCAGCTTGGTGCGGGGGGGACTGAATGAGCAGTTCTTC. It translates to CASSLVRGGLNEQFF.

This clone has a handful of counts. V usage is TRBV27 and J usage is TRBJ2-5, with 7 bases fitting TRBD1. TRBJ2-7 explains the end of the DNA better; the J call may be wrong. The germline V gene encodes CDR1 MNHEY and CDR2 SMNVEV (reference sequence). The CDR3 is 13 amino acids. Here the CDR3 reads CASSRTGVYEQYF. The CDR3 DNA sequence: TGTGCCAGCAGTCGAACAGGGGTCTACGAGCAGTACTTC.

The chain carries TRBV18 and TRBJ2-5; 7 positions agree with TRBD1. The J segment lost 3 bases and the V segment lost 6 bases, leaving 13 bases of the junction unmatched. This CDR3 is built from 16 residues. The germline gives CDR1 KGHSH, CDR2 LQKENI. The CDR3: CASSPKLTGWEETQYF. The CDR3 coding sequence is TGTGCCAGCTCCCCCAAGCTGACAGGGTGGGAAGAGACCCAGTACTTC.

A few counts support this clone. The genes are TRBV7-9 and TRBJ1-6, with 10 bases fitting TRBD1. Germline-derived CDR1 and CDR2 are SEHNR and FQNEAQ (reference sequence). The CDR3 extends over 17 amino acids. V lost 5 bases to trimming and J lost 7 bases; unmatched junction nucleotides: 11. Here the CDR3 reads CASSHTPLGQGNSPLHF. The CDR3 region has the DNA TGTGCCAGCAGCCATACCCCCTTGGGACAGGGGAATTCACCCCTCCACTTT. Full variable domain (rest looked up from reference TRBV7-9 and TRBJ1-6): DTGVSQNPRHKITKRGQNVTFRCDPISEHNRLYWYRQTLGQGPEFLTYFQNEAQLEKSRLLSDRFSAERPKGSFSTLEIQRTEQGDSAMYLCASSHTPLGQGNSPLHFGNGTRLTVT.

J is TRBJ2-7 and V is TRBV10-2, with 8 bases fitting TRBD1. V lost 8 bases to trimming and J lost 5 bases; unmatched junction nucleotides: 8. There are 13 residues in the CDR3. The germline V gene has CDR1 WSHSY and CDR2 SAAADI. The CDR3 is CASSQGAKNEQYF. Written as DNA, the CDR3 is TGCGCCAGCTCCCAGGGGGCAAAGAACGAGCAGTACTTC.

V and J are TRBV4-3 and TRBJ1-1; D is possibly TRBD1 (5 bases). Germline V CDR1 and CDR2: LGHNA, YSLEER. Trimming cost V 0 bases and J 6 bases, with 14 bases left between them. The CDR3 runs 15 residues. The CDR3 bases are TGCGCCAGCAGCCAAGACGGGAGGGGAGGCTCTGAAGCTTTCTTT. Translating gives CASSQDGRGGSEAFF.

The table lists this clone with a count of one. CDR3 bases: TGTGCCAGCAGCTCCGGGACTAGCGGAGTAAATGAGCAGTTCTTC. This codes for CASSSGTSGVNEQFF. The chain employs TRBV7-9 and TRBJ2-1; 11 bases match TRBD2. The CDR3 is 15 residues long. V was pared by 4 bases and J by 7 bases, with 6 bases of the junction left unmatched. Germline-derived CDR1 and CDR2 are SEHNR and FQNEAQ (reference sequence).

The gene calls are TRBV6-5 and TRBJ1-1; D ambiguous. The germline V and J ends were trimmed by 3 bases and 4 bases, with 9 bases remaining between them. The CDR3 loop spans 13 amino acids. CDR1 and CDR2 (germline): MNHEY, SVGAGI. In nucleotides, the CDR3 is TGTGCCAGCAGTTATTCTGAGGGCACTGAAGCTTTCTTT. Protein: CASSYSEGTEAFF.

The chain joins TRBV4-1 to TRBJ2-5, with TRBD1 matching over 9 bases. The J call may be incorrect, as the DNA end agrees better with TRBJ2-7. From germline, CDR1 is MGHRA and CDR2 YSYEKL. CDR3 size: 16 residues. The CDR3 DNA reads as TGCGCCAGCAGCCAAGTGACAGGGGGACTTACCTACGAGCAGTACTTC. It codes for CASSQVTGGLTYEQYF.

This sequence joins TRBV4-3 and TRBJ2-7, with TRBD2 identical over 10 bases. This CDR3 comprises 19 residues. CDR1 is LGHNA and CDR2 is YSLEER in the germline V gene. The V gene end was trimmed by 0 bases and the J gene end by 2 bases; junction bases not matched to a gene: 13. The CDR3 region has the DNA TGCGCCAGCAGCCAAGAGCGGCTAGCGGGAGACTCCCCCCCCTACGAGCAGTACTTC. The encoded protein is CASSQERLAGDSPPYEQYF.

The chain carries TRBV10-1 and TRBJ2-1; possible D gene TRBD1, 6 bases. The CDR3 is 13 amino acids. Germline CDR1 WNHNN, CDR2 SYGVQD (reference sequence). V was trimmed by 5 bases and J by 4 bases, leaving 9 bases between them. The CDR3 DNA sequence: TGCGCCAGCAGTCCCACAGGGTACAATGAGCAGTTCTTC. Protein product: CASSPTGYNEQFF.

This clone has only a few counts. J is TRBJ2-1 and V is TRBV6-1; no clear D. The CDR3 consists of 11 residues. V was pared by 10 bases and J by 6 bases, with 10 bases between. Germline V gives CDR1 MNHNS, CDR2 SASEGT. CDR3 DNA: TGTGCCACCTTAGTTTTCAATGAGCAGTTCTTC. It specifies CATLVFNEQFF.

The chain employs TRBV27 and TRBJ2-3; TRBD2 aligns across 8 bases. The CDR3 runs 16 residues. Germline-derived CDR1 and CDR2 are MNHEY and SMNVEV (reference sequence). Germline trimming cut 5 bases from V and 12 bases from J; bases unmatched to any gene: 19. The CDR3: CASSIMSRAGVPTQYF. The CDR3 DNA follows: TGTGCCAGCAGTATAATGTCTCGAGCGGGAGTACCGACCCAGTATTTT.

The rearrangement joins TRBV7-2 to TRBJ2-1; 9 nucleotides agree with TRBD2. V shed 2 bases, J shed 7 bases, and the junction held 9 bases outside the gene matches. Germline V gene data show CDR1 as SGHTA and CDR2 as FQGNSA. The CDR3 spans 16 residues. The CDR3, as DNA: TGTGCCAGCAGCTTATCTTCGAGCAGCGGGAGGAATGAGCAGTTCTTC. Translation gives CASSLSSSSGRNEQFF.